This T cell receptor (beta chain) was captured in a study of response to subunit inactivated influenza vaccine. TCRdb re-derived calls from the RT-PCR reads in MiXCR, one entry per CDR3 protein. The sample comprises 500,000 to 600,000 distinct CDR3 sequences, 7.6% of which are singletons, and approximately 13% rests with the top ten. V was shortened by 5 bases and J by 5 bases, with 12 bases between the two germline ends. This CDR3 spans 13 amino acids. Per germline, CDR1 SGHVS and CDR2 FNYEAQ. This clonotype was counted a few times. The specimen was PBMCs from blood, collected about 24 months after vaccination. The J gene is TRBJ2-5, the V gene TRBV7-6, with D perhaps matching TRBD2 (5 bases). The sequence was obtained from a man aged 45 to 70 who received an inactivated influenza vaccine. This CDR3 reads CASSQGGGETQYF. For the CDR3, the DNA is TGTGCCAGCAGCCAAGGAGGCGGGGAGACCCAGTACTTC.